The T cell receptor beta chain under discussion was sequenced for a study of cytomegalovirus exposure and HLA in healthy donors. Overall study: Most genotyped donors, over 70% of 398, had Caucasian-associated genetic ancestry.

Germline assignment: CDR1 MNHEY and CDR2 SMNVEV (reference sequence). The CDR3 contains 16 residues. Trimming pared 0 bases from V and 10 bases from J, leaving 21 bases between. The PCR was carried out with 60 Vbeta primers and 13 Jbeta primers. In the authors' methods: Approximately 11 million shared chains were among the roughly 80 million unique TCR beta chains that a later analysis counted. Measured with immunoSEQ multiplex PCR; TCRdb has only the in-frame clones, and not every one. Clonal size and the V and J genes are those of that table, whereas D and trimming came from the DNA. The sample contains about 160,000 clones, 80% of which appear only once.

The clonotype comes from a man between 18 and 35 years old in good health and CMV-seropositive. The J gene is TRBJ1-1, the V gene TRBV27; D is possibly TRBD1 (5 bases). Material for sequencing was PBMCs. CDR3 loop: CASSLSPQDSLGGAFF. The CDR3 region has the DNA TGTGCCAGCAGTTTATCCCCCCAGGACTCGCTCGGGGGAGCTTTCTTT.